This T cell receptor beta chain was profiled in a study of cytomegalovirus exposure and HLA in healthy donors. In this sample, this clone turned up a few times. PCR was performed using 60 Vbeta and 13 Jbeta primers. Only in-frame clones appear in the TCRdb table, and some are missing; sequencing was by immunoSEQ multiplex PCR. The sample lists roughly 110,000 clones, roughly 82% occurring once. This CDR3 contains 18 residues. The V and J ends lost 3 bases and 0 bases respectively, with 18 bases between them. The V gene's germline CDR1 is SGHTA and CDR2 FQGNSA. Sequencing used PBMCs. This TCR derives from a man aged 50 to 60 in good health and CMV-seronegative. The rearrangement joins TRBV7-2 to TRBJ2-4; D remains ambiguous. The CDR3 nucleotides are TGTGCCAGCAGCTTGATAGCCACTGCCGTACTAGCCAAAAACATTCAGTACTTC. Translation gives CASSLIATAVLAKNIQYF.